Listed here are 18 T cell receptor beta chains from one sample, sequenced in a study of blood T cell repertoires in COVID-19 (dated by TCRdb to 2018 to 2020). Libraries were constructed by the immunoSEQ multiplex PCR assay. As stored in TCRdb, this immuneACCESS dataset retains in-frame rearrangements with V and J assigned. A fraction of the clones does not appear; measured against another copy, unresolved V genes explain less than half of the discrepancy, and the remainder lacks a known reason. The sample table shows hundreds of thousands of clones, and roughly 81% are seen once. 7.5% of the sample is taken by the ten largest. The sequencing input was peripheral blood. The receptor source for this set is a woman aged 80 or over with COVID-19, enrolled during active disease.

This clone is a singleton in its sample. The chain couples TRBV18 to TRBJ1-1; TRBD1 aligns across 10 bases. CDR1 is KGHSH and CDR2 is LQKENI in the germline V gene. V lost 5 bases and J lost 1; bases outside the gene matches: 7. This CDR3 region has 16 residues. CDR3 in amino acids: CASSSDRGGGNTEAFF. The CDR3 DNA is TGTGCCAGCTCATCGGACAGGGGGGGAGGGAACACTGAAGCTTTCTTT.

This clone was seen a few times. The chain couples TRBV27 to TRBJ1-1, with 8 bases fitting TRBD1. The germline V gene encodes CDR1 MNHEY and CDR2 SMNVEV (reference sequence). The V gene end was trimmed by 2 bases and the J gene end by 5 bases; junction bases not matched to a gene: 7. The CDR3 covers 15 residues. The CDR3 DNA reads TGTGCCAGCAGTTTAATGGCAGGGGGCAGGACTGAAGCTTTCTTT. This translates into CASSLMAGGRTEAFF.

CDR3 region: CATRTSGRVTYEQYF. CDR3 DNA: TGTGCCACCAGGACTAGCGGGAGGGTAACCTACGAGCAGTACTTC. The V and J genes are TRBV24-1 and TRBJ2-7, with TRBD2 identical over 14 bases. This CDR3 has 15 residues. V lost 7 bases and J lost 2; bases outside the gene matches: 3. CDR1 and CDR2 (germline): KGHDR, SFDVKD.

This clone was seen once. This chain joins TRBV18 and TRBJ1-2; 7 nucleotides line up with TRBD1. This CDR3 has 14 residues. With 0 bases clipped from V and 4 bases from J, the junction kept 2 bases outside the gene matches. The germline V gene encodes CDR1 KGHSH and CDR2 LQKENI. The CDR3 here is CASSPPTGSYGYTF. The DNA of the CDR3 is TGTGCCAGCTCACCACCGACAGGGAGCTATGGCTACACCTTC.

The chain couples TRBV29-1 to TRBJ2-7; TRBD2 aligns across 11 bases. The germline gives CDR1 SQVTM, CDR2 ANQGSEA. The CDR3 has 12 amino acids. With V trimmed by 4 bases and J by 5 bases, 1 base remained unmatched. The CDR3 nucleotides read TGCAGCGTTGTGGGACTAGCGGACGAGCAGTACTTC. Its translation is CSVVGLADEQYF.

This chain connects TRBV5-4 to TRBJ1-6; TRBD1 matches 9 bases. Germline values: CDR1 SGHNT, CDR2 YYREEE (reference sequence). Trimming at V came to 4 bases and at J to 10 bases, leaving 12 bases not matched to a gene. The CDR3 runs 16 residues. The CDR3 sequence: CASSTSSGTGYSPLHF. DNA for the CDR3: TGTGCCAGCAGCACCTCCTCCGGGACAGGGTACTCACCCCTCCACTTT.

In its sample, this clone was seen once. The V gene is TRBV7-2, the J gene TRBJ1-5; D might be TRBD1 (5 bases). The CDR3 has 15 residues. Trimming took off 5 bases at V and 1 base at J, with 12 bases between the two ends. Germline CDR1 SGHTA, CDR2 FQGNSA. The DNA for the CDR3 is TGTGCCAGCAGCCAGAGGTCAGGGAGCAATCAGCCCCAGCATTTT. Translating it yields CASSQRSGSNQPQHF.

The rearrangement links TRBV5-8 to TRBJ1-6; 9 positions match TRBD1. Germline loops: CDR1 SGHTS, CDR2 YDEGEE. V lost 0 bases, J lost 7 bases, and 2 bases stayed unmatched. The CDR3 is 15 residues long. The CDR3 coding sequence is TGTGCCAGCAGCTTGGGGACAGGGGTGAATTCACCCCTCCACTTT. Translating it yields CASSLGTGVNSPLHF.

The V call is TRBV29-1, the J call TRBJ2-5; D is unclear. The CDR3 totals 12 residues. V was clipped by 6 bases and J by 2 bases, with 10 bases between them. The germline gives CDR1 SQVTM, CDR2 ANQGSEA. The CDR3 DNA follows: TGCAGCGTGGAACCCCAGCAAGAGACCCAGTACTTC. Protein sequence: CSVEPQQETQYF.

This rearrangement joins TRBV9 to TRBJ2-3; D is undetermined. Germline CDR1 and CDR2: SGDLS and YYNGEE. V was clipped by 4 bases and J by 0 bases, with 6 bases between them. The CDR3 length is 13 residues. This CDR3 reads CASSFFSTDTQYF. The CDR3 DNA sequence: TGTGCCAGCAGCTTCTTTAGCACAGATACGCAGTATTTT.

This clone has just one count. The chain employs TRBV24-1 and TRBJ2-1, with TRBD2 matching over 8 bases. The ends lost 5 bases at V and 7 bases at J; junction bases unmatched: 18. The CDR3 runs to 18 residues. Germline CDR1 KGHDR, CDR2 SFDVKD. CDR3 in amino acids: CATSVPPGAGEYLNEQFF. For the CDR3, the DNA is TGTGCCACCAGTGTACCGCCGGGAGCGGGAGAGTATTTGAATGAGCAGTTCTTC.

The chain uses TRBV3-1 (or the pseudogene TRBV3-2) and TRBJ1-6; 10 nucleotides match TRBD1. V dropped 0 bases and J dropped 8; count of bases not matched to a gene: 7. The CDR3 loop spans 17 amino acids. CDR1 and CDR2 from the germline V gene are LGHDT and YNNKEL (reference sequence). Here the CDR3 DNA reads TGTGCCAGCAGCCAAGACCCCCGACAGGGGGCGTATTCACCCCTCCACTTT. It codes for CASSQDPRQGAYSPLHF.

This clone was seen a handful of times. The V gene is TRBV2, the J gene TRBJ1-4; possible D gene TRBD1, 6 bases. The CDR3 runs 14 residues. V dropped 3 bases and J dropped 8 bases, with 13 bases sitting between them. Germline V gene data show CDR1 as SNHLY and CDR2 as FYNNEI. The CDR3: CASSDGGLGEKLFF. The CDR3 DNA follows: TGTGCCAGCAGTGACGGGGGGCTAGGGGAAAAACTGTTTTTT.

The CDR3 loop is CASSFGTGGAGYEQYF. CDR3 in DNA: TGTGCCAGCAGCTTCGGGACAGGGGGGGCCGGGTACGAGCAGTACTTC. The genes are TRBV9 and TRBJ2-7, with 11 bases that match TRBD1. Germline loops: CDR1 SGDLS, CDR2 YYNGEE. V lost 4 bases to trimming and J lost 4 bases; unmatched junction nucleotides: 10. The CDR3 runs to 16 residues.

DNA for the CDR3: TGCGCCAGCAGCTTGAGACAGGGGTTAACCTACAATGAGCAGTTCTTC. As protein: CASSLRQGLTYNEQFF. The genes are TRBV5-1 and TRBJ2-1, with 8 positions matching TRBD1. CDR1 is SGHRS, CDR2 YFSETQ, per germline. The CDR3 consists of 16 residues. V lost 1 base, J lost 2 bases, and 5 bases stayed unmatched.

This clone has just a few counts. V usage is TRBV13 and J usage is TRBJ2-1; 16 nucleotides agree with TRBD2. The CDR3 totals 17 residues. V shed 5 bases, J shed 9 bases, and the junction held 10 bases outside the gene matches. The germline gives CDR1 PRHDT, CDR2 FYEKMQ (reference sequence). CDR3 DNA: TGTGCCAGCAGCACTCCCGGGACTAGCGGGAGGGCCTTTGAGCAGTTCTTC. Translating it yields CASSTPGTSGRAFEQFF.

The chain is built from TRBV18 and TRBJ1-2; D is ambiguous. This CDR3 has 13 residues. Trimming removed 5 bases at V and 4 bases at J, with 11 bases between. Germline V gives CDR1 KGHSH, CDR2 LQKENI. The CDR3 nucleotides read TGTGCCAGCTCAGAATATTCAGGCTATGGCTACACCTTC. Translating gives CASSEYSGYGYTF.

The V and J genes are TRBV7-9 and TRBJ2-7; weak D call: TRBD2 (6 bases). The germline gives CDR1 SEHNR, CDR2 FQNEAQ (reference sequence). The V end lost 2 bases, the J end lost 6 bases, and 20 bases lay between the germline ends. The CDR3 totals 16 residues. The CDR3 region is CASSLKEGPRVGEQYF. The DNA of the CDR3 is TGTGCCAGCAGCTTAAAGGAGGGGCCTAGGGTGGGCGAGCAGTACTTC. The whole variable domain, remainder taken from reference TRBV7-9 and TRBJ2-7, is DTGVSQNPRHKITKRGQNVTFRCDPISEHNRLYWYRQTLGQGPEFLTYFQNEAQLEKSRLLSDRFSAERPKGSFSTLEIQRTEQGDSAMYLCASSLKEGPRVGEQYFGPGTRLTVT.